These 26 T cell receptor beta chains were sequenced from one sample in a study of T cell clonality in common variable immunodeficiency. TCRdb's copy holds only in-frame clones and misses some; the assay was immunoSEQ multiplex PCR. In total the sample includes about 47,000 clones, none of them seen once. The sequenced sample was peripheral blood mononuclear cells. All receptors come from a person aged 18-69 years in good health.

This clone was recorded at least ten times. The read comes to an end 3 residues before the CDR3 does, leaving the germline J gene to fill in the end. This chain joins TRBV9 and TRBJ2-3; TRBD2 is a possible D gene (5 bases). The CDR3 totals 15 residues. The V gene's germline CDR1 is SGDLS and CDR2 YYNGEE. The V end lost 4 bases, the J end lost 5 bases, and 17 bases lay between the germline ends. CDR3 region: CASSPSGVYKDTQYF. The DNA read from the CDR3 is TGTGCCAGCAGCCCTTCCGGGGTGTACAAAGATACG.

This clone appeared many times. Read sequence stops 3 residues before the CDR3 end, and the germline J gene provides the missing end. The rearrangement links TRBV10-1 to TRBJ2-5; TRBD2 agrees at 10 bases. Trimming took 5 bases from V and 2 from J; bases not matched to a gene: 5. Germline CDR1 and CDR2: WNHNN and SYGVQD (reference sequence). This CDR3 has 15 amino acids. CDR3 DNA (partial): TGCGCCAGCAGTCCAAGGACTAGCGGACAAGAGACC. This sequence encodes CASSPRTSGQET. From start to end, the CDR3 is CASSPRTSGQETQYF.

This clone was recorded many times. A read error may account for a junction end that differs from germline. The read gets to within 3 residues of the CDR3 end, and the germline J gene fills in the rest. In the same sample, other DNA sequences code for this CDR3. V is TRBV27 and J is TRBJ1-2; D may be TRBD1 (5 bases). In germline, CDR1 is MNHEY, CDR2 SMNVEV (reference sequence). CDR3 size: 12 residues. The CDR3 protein is CASSLSGYGYTF. The CDR3 DNA, read in part, is TGTGCCAGCAGTCTATCAGGGTATGGC.

The table lists this clone with many counts. CDR3 DNA (partial): TGTGCCAGAAGCTTGAAGTCCGCGGGACAGAGGAATTCACCC. Translating gives CARSLKSAGQRNSP. The full CDR3 protein is CARSLKSAGQRNSPLHF. The V and J genes are TRBV5-3 and TRBJ1-6; 7 bases line up with TRBD1. The read comes to an end 3 residues before the CDR3 does, leaving the germline J gene to fill in the end. TRBV5-3 is filed as an ORF, its function uncertain. Trimming at V came to 1 base and at J to 7 bases, leaving 11 bases not matched to a gene. The CDR3 has 17 residues.

The table lists this clone with many counts. The CDR3 is cut off 3 residues early in the read; its end comes from the germline J gene. This chain uses TRBV13 with TRBJ2-1; possibly TRBD2 for D (6 bases). This CDR3 is built from 15 residues. CDR1 is PRHDT, CDR2 FYEKMQ, per germline (reference sequence). V was pared by 3 bases and J by 1 base, with 10 bases between. The CDR3 DNA, read in part, is TGTGCCAGCAGCTTGGGGGGACTTTCCTACAATGAG. Its translation: CASSLGGLSYNE. The entire CDR3 sequence reads CASSLGGLSYNEQFF.

This clone was seen a handful of times. The sequenced fragment ends 3 residues before the CDR3 boundary, so the rest is inferred from the germline J gene. The rearrangement joins TRBV20-1 to TRBJ1-4, with 11 bases lining up with TRBD1. This CDR3 is built from 16 residues. The germline CDR1 and CDR2 sequences are DFQATT and SNEGSKA (reference sequence). The CDR3 sequence: CSGLDRGRWGNSPLFF. The covered CDR3 bases are TGCAGTGGTTTGGACAGGGGGCGTTGGGGAAATTCACCA.

This clone occurred many times. Coverage ceases 3 residues before the CDR3 finishes, and the germline J gene fills in the end. The chain carries TRBV9 and TRBJ2-5, with TRBD2 as a possible D gene (5 bases). The CDR3 runs to 15 residues. The germline gives CDR1 SGDLS, CDR2 YYNGEE. The V gene lost 4 bases and the J gene lost 3 bases, with 16 bases spanning the gap. The CDR3 protein is CASSPFTGIKETQYF. The sequenced part of the CDR3 DNA is TGTGCCAGCAGCCCCTTTACGGGGATTAAAGAGACC.

The table lists this clone with many counts. The sequenced fragment ends 3 residues before the CDR3 boundary, so the rest is inferred from the germline J gene. The chain joins TRBV7-2 to TRBJ2-5; no firm D call. The CDR3 is made up of 13 amino acids. Germline CDR1 SGHTA, CDR2 FQGNSA. Trimming pared 1 base from V and 5 bases from J, leaving 8 bases between. The CDR3: CASSLVPRETQYF. CDR3 bases read: TGTGCCAGCAGCTTAGTACCGAGGGAGACC. Filled out from reference TRBV7-2 and TRBJ2-5, the complete variable domain reads GAGVSQSPSNKVTEKGKDVELRCDPISGHTALYWYRQSLGQGLEFLIYFQGNSAPDKSGLPSDRFSAERTGGSVSTLTIQRTQQEDSAVYLCASSLVPRETQYFGPGTRLLVL.

This clone was seen many times. The read stops 3 residues short of the end of the CDR3; the missing end is completed from the germline J gene. The chain links TRBV20-1 to TRBJ2-7; 8 bases match TRBD2. Germline V gene data show CDR1 as DFQATT and CDR2 as SNEGSKA (reference sequence). The CDR3 loop spans 11 amino acids. V trimming: 8 bases; J trimming: 6 bases; junction bases outside the gene matches: 6. CDR3 loop: CSTRGGSEQYF. Incomplete CDR3 DNA: TGCAGTACCCGGGGGGGCAGCGAG.

This clone was observed at least ten times. With the read ending 3 residues before the CDR3 end, the germline J gene is used to fill in that end. The chain is built from TRBV5-1 and TRBJ2-3; 10 bases fit TRBD1. Germline CDR1 SGHRS, CDR2 YFSETQ. This CDR3 has 15 residues. The V and J ends lost 0 bases and 6 bases, in that order; junction bases with no gene match: 4. Incomplete CDR3 DNA: TGCGCCAGCAGCTTGGGACAGGGGGCGTCGGATACG. Amino acids: CASSLGQGASDT. The whole CDR3 is CASSLGQGASDTQYF.

This clone was seen many times. The read ends 3 residues shy of where the CDR3 ends; the end is completed using the germline J gene. The V call is TRBV30, the J call TRBJ2-2; TRBD1 agrees at 7 bases. Trimming removed 3 bases from V and 1 base from J; junction bases left unmatched: 5. Germline-derived CDR1 and CDR2 are GTSNPN and SVGIG (reference sequence). The CDR3 covers 15 residues. The CDR3 region is CAWRTRDRNTGELFF. Incomplete CDR3 DNA: TGTGCCTGGAGAACCCGGGACAGGAACACCGGGGAG.

This clone came up many times. The sequenced fragment ends 3 residues before the CDR3 boundary, so the rest is inferred from the germline J gene. The chain is built from TRBV2 and TRBJ1-5; 9 nucleotides line up with TRBD1. The germline CDR1 and CDR2 sequences are SNHLY and FYNNEI. This CDR3 region has 15 residues. V dropped 5 bases and J dropped 6; count of bases not matched to a gene: 8. The DNA read from the CDR3 is TGTGCCAGCAGTCGGGCGGGACAGGGACGTCAGCCC. Translating it yields CASSRAGQGRQP. In full, the CDR3 reads CASSRAGQGRQPQHF.

This clone was seen ten or more times. The CDR3 extends 3 residues past the end of the read, so its final part is completed from the germline J gene. The chain couples TRBV18 to TRBJ2-3; D call uncertain. The CDR3 spans 13 residues. The V and J ends lost 1 base and 4 bases respectively, with 6 bases between them. Germline V lookup: CDR1 KGHSH, CDR2 LQKENI. The CDR3 is CASSPRGSDTQYF. The DNA read from the CDR3 is TGTGCCAGCTCACCACGAGGTTCAGATACG.

As concerns this clone: The CDR3 is cut off 3 residues early in the read; its end comes from the germline J gene. The V gene is TRBV18, the J gene TRBJ1-2, with D hard to call. This CDR3 has 13 residues. Germline assignment: CDR1 KGHSH and CDR2 LQKENI. CDR3 amino acids: CASSPRGSYDYTF. CDR3 DNA, as far as it was read: TGTGCCAGCTCACCACGCGGCAGCTACGAC.

This clone was counted many times. The read stops 3 residues short of the end of the CDR3; the missing end is completed from the germline J gene. The rearrangement uses TRBV7-9 and TRBJ1-1; maybe TRBD1 (6 bases). V lost 3 bases and J lost 4, with 12 bases in between. CDR1 is SEHNR and CDR2 is FQNEAQ in the germline V gene (reference sequence). The CDR3 spans 14 residues. The CDR3 protein is CASSFQGGSTEAFF. The sequenced part of the CDR3 DNA is TGTGCCAGCAGCTTCCAAGGGGGAAGCACTGAA.

This clone was seen a few times. The CDR3 goes on 3 residues after the read ends, and that part is filled in from the germline J gene. The chain couples TRBV30 to TRBJ1-2; D perhaps matches TRBD1 (5 bases). CDR3 length: 16 residues. CDR1 is GTSNPN, CDR2 SVGIG, per germline (reference sequence). CDR3 amino acids: CAWSPKGLAGGGTYTF. The sequenced part of the CDR3 DNA is TGTGCCTGGAGTCCTAAGGGACTAGCGGGGGGAGGTACC.

This clone was seen repeatedly, ten times or more. The read gets to within 3 residues of the CDR3 end, and the germline J gene fills in the rest. This sequence joins TRBV11-3 and TRBJ2-2; D is uncertain. The V and J ends lost 4 bases and 0 bases respectively, with 9 bases between them. The CDR3 is made up of 15 amino acids. The germline CDR1 and CDR2 sequences are SGHNT and YENEEA. Incomplete CDR3 DNA: TGTGCCAGCAGCTCAGGAATCACGAACACCGGGGAG. This sequence encodes CASSSGITNTGE. The complete CDR3 reads CASSSGITNTGELFF.

Many counts were recorded for this clone. The read ends 3 residues shy of where the CDR3 ends; the end is completed using the germline J gene. This rearrangement joins TRBV5-6 to TRBJ1-2, with 7 bases identical to TRBD1. Trimming at V came to 3 bases and at J to 2 bases, leaving 4 bases not matched to a gene. The V gene's germline CDR1 is SGHDT and CDR2 YYEEEE. The length of the CDR3 is 14 residues. The CDR3 DNA, read in part, is TGTGCCAGCAGCTGGACAGGTCCAAACTATGGC. This translates into CASSWTGPNYG. Given in full, the CDR3 is CASSWTGPNYGYTF.

This clone was recorded many times. The read terminates 3 residues ahead of where the CDR3 ends, so the germline J gene completes it. This chain links TRBV2 with TRBJ2-1; 8 bases map to TRBD2. Germline CDR1 SNHLY, CDR2 FYNNEI. V was pared by 5 bases and J by 4 bases, with 7 bases of the junction left unmatched. The CDR3 is made up of 15 amino acids. The CDR3 bases that were read are TGTGCCAGCAGTCACTCAGCGGGAGATTACAATGAG. Amino acid sequence: CASSHSAGDYNE. From start to end, the CDR3 is CASSHSAGDYNEQFF.

This clone was observed at least ten times. The observed sequence ends 3 residues before the CDR3 terminus, with the missing tail filled in from the germline J gene. The rearrangement joins TRBV10-1 to TRBJ2-3; 7 bases match TRBD2. This CDR3 region has 14 residues. Trimming took 2 bases from V and 3 from J; bases not matched to a gene: 2. The germline V gene has CDR1 WNHNN and CDR2 SYGVQD (reference sequence). The CDR3 sequence is CASSEASGTDTQYF. Incomplete CDR3 DNA: TGCGCCAGCAGTGAGGCTAGCGGAACAGATACG.

This clone was observed many times. Here the CDR3 reads CASSPKQGQVGGYTF. The CDR3 DNA, read in part, is TGTGCCAGCAGCCCAAAACAGGGGCAAGTGGGGGGC. The chain couples TRBV7-9 to TRBJ1-2, with TRBD1 matching 7 bases. The read ends 3 residues shy of where the CDR3 ends; the end is completed using the germline J gene. The CDR3 consists of 15 residues. CDR1 and CDR2 (germline): SEHNR, FQNEAQ (reference sequence).

This clone was counted ten times or more. Coverage ceases 3 residues before the CDR3 finishes, and the germline J gene fills in the end. This rearrangement joins TRBV4-2 to TRBJ2-2; D might be TRBD2 (5 bases). CDR1 and CDR2 (germline): LGHNA, YNFKEQ. V was cut by 0 bases and J by 7 bases, with 12 bases left in between. The CDR3 sequence is 15 residues long. The CDR3 here is CASSQDRLARGELFF. The sequenced part of the CDR3 DNA is TGTGCCAGCAGCCAAGATAGGCTAGCCCGCGGGGAG.

This clone was counted between two and nine times. The CDR3 DNA, read in part, is TGTGCCTGGAGTCTACTCTCGGGGACAGGGTCTGAAAAA. It codes for CAWSLLSGTGSEK. The whole CDR3 protein reads CAWSLLSGTGSEKAFF. The chain has TRBV30 and TRBJ1-1; 9 bases map to TRBD1. The sequenced fragment ends 3 residues before the CDR3 boundary, so the rest is inferred from the germline J gene. CDR1 GTSNPN and CDR2 SVGIG come from the germline V gene (reference sequence). The CDR3 length is 16 residues.

This clone has only a few counts. The DNA ends 3 residues before the CDR3 does, and the rest of the CDR3 is filled in from the germline J gene. The identical CDR3 is also encoded by other nucleotide sequences in the sample. This sequence joins TRBV7-7 and TRBJ2-5; D might be TRBD2 (5 bases). The CDR3 loop spans 16 amino acids. Trimming took 1 base from V and 4 from J, leaving 16 bases between them. Germline assignment: CDR1 SSHAT and CDR2 FNYEAQ (reference sequence). The covered CDR3 bases are TGTGCCAGCAGCTTAGGGCGGACTGTGCGCGGAGAGACC. Its translation is CASSLGRTVRGET. The full CDR3 protein reads CASSLGRTVRGETQYF.

This clone was found many times. Read data end 3 residues before the CDR3 end; the end is taken from the germline J gene. This chain uses TRBV7-7 with TRBJ2-2; D remains ambiguous. From germline, CDR1 is SSHAT and CDR2 FNYEAQ (reference sequence). Trimming took 1 base from V and 1 from J, leaving 10 bases between them. This CDR3 spans 16 amino acids. The part of the CDR3 DNA that was read is TGTGCCAGCAGCTTAGGTCGGCTAGTGAACACCGGGGAG. Encoded protein: CASSLGRLVNTGE. The full CDR3 protein is CASSLGRLVNTGELFF.

With regard to this clone: The CDR3 extends 3 residues past the end of the read, so its final part is completed from the germline J gene. The J gene is TRBJ2-4, the V gene TRBV30; tentatively, D is TRBD1 (5 bases). The CDR3 sequence is 13 residues long. Germline loops: CDR1 GTSNPN, CDR2 SVGIG (reference sequence). The CDR3 sequence: CAWSLQALYGQYF. CDR3 DNA, as far as it was read: TGTGCCTGGAGCCTACAGGCCCTCTATGGT.